This T cell receptor (beta chain) emerged from a study of OX40 agonist ivuxolimab in advanced cancers. Assay used: immunoSEQ multiplex PCR; TCRdb lists only in-frame clones, some missing. The sample contains under 100,000 clones, 70% to 85% of which appear only once. Trimming cost V 5 bases and J 5 bases, with 10 bases left between them. Germline V gives CDR1 SGHNT, CDR2 YYREEE (reference sequence). This CDR3 spans 12 amino acids. Source: CD4+ or CD8+ T cells sorted from blood, taken in a trial of the OX40 agonist ivuxolimab. This receptor was taken from an adult with an advanced solid tumor such as melanoma, head and neck, liver or kidney cancer. The chain has TRBV5-4 and TRBJ1-2; no definite D call. CDR3 region: CASRPVGYGYTF. Written as DNA, the CDR3 is TGTGCCAGCAGGCCGGTCGGGTATGGCTACACCTTC. Full variable domain (rest looked up from reference TRBV5-4 and TRBJ1-2): ETGVTQSPTHLIKTRGQQVTLRCSSQSGHNTVSWYQQALGQGPQFIFQYYREEENGRGNFPPRFSGLQFPNYSSELNVNALELDDSALYLCASRPVGYGYTFGSGTRLTVV.